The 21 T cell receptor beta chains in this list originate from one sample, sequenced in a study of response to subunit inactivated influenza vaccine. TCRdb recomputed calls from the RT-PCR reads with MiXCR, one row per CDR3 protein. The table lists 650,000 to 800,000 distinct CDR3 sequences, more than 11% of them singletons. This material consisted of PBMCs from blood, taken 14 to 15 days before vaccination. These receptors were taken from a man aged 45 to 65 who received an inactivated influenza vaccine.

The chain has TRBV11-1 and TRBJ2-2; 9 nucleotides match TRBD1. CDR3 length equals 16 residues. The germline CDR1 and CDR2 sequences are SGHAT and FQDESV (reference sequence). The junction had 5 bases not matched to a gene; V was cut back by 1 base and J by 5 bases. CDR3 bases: TGTGCCAGCAGCTTAGGGGGACAGGGTTCGACCGGGGAGCTGTTTTTT. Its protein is CASSLGGQGSTGELFF.

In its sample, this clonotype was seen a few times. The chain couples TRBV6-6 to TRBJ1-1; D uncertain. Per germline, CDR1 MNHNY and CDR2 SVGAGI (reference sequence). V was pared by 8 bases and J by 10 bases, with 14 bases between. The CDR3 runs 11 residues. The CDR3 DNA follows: TGTGCCAGCGCCTCGGCCCCGGGAGCTTTCTTT. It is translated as CASASAPGAFF.

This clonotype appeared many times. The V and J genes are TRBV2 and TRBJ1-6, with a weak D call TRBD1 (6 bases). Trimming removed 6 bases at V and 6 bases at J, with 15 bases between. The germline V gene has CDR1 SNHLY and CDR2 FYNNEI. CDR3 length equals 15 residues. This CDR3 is CASSDNRVRNSPLHF. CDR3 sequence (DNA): TGTGCCAGCAGCGACAACAGGGTCCGTAATTCACCCCTCCACTTT.

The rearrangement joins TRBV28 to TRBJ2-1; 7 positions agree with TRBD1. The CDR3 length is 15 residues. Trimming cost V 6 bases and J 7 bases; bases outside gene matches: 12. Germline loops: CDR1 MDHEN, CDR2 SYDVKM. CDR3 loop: CASSSPWTGANEQFF. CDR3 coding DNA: TGTGCCAGCAGCTCCCCCTGGACAGGAGCGAATGAGCAGTTCTTC.

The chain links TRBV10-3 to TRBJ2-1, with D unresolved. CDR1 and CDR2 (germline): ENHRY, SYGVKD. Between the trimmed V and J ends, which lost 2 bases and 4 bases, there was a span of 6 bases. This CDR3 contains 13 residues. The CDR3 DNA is TGTGCCATCAGTGAGGCCTCATACAATGAGCAGTTCTTC. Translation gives CAISEASYNEQFF.

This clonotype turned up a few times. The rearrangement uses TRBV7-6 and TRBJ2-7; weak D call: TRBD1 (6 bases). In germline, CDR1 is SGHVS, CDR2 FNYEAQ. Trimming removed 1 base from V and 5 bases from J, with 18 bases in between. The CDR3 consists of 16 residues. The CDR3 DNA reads TGTGCCAGCAGCTTAGGCCACCCCTTACAGGGAAACGAGCAGTACTTC. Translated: CASSLGHPLQGNEQYF.

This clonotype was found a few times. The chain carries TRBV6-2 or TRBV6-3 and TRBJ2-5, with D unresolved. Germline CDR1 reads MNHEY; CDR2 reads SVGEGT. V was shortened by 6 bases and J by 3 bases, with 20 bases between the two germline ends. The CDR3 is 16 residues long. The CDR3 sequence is CASSYQEGKFKETQYF. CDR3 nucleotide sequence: TGTGCCAGCAGCTACCAAGAAGGCAAATTCAAAGAGACCCAGTACTTC.

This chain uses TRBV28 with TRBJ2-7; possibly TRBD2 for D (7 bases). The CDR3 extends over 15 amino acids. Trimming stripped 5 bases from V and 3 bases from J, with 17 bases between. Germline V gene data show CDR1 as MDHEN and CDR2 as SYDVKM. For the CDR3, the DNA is TGTGCCAGCAGTCCCACGGATAGGGGGGGCTACGAGCAGTACTTC. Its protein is CASSPTDRGGYEQYF.

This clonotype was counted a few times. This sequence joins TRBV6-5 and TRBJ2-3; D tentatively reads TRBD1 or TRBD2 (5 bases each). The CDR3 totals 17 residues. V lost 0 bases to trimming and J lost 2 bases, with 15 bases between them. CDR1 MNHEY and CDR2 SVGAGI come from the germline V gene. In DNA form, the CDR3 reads TGTGCCAGCAGTTACTCGATCTGGGGGACGGACACAGATACGCAGTATTTT. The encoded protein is CASSYSIWGTDTDTQYF.

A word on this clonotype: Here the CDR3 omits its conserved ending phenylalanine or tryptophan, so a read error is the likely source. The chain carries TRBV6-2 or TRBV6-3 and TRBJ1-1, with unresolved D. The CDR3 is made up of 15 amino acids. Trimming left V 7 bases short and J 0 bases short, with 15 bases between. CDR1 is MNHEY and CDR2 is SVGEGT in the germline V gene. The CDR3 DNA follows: TGTGCCAGCACCTTCACCACTGGCGTGAACACTGAAGCTTTCCTT. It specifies CASTFTTGVNTEAFL.

CDR3 in DNA: TGCAGCGGATCGACAGGTTTCCAAGAGACCCAGTACTTC. Protein sequence: CSGSTGFQETQYF. The chain joins TRBV29-1 to TRBJ2-5; a weak D match, TRBD1 (6 bases). Germline V gene sequence: CDR1 SQVTM, CDR2 ANQGSEA. Trimming left V 7 bases short and J 1 base short, with 13 bases between. This CDR3 is built from 13 residues. The variable domain in full, completed from reference TRBV29-1 and TRBJ2-5, reads SAVISQKPSRDICQRGTSLTIQCQVDSQVTMMFWYRQQPGQSLTLIATANQGSEATYESGFVIDKFPISRPNLTFSTLTVSNMSPEDSSIYLCSGSTGFQETQYFGPGTRLLVL.

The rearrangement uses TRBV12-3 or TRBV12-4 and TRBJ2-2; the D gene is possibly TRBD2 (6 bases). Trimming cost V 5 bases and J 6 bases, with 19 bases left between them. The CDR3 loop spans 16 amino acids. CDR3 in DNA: TGTGCCAGCAGTAACCCTTTTGGGCGGGGCGCCGGGGAGCTGTTTTTT. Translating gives CASSNPFGRGAGELFF.

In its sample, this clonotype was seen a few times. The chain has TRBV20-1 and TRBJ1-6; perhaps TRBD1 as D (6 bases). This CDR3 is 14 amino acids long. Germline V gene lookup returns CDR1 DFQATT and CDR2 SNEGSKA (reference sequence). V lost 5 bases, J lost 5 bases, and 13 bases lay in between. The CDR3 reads CSALQGANNSPLHF. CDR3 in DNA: TGCAGTGCTCTACAGGGCGCAAATAATTCACCCCTCCACTTT.

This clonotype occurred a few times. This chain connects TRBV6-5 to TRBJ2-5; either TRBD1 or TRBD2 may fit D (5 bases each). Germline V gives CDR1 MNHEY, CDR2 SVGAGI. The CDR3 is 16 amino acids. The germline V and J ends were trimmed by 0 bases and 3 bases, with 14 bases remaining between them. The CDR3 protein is CASSYSMGTGKETQYF. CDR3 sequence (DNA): TGTGCCAGCAGTTACTCGATGGGGACGGGGAAAGAGACCCAGTACTTC.

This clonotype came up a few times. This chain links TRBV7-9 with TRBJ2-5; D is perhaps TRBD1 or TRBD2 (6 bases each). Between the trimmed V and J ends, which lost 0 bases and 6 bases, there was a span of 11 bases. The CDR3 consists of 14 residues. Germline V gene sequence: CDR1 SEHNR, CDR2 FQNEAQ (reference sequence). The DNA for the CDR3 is TGTGCCAGCAGCTTAGCGCGGGACACGCAGACCCAGTACTTC. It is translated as CASSLARDTQTQYF. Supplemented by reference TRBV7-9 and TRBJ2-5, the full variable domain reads DTGVSQNPRHKITKRGQNVTFRCDPISEHNRLYWYRQTLGQGPEFLTYFQNEAQLEKSRLLSDRFSAERPKGSFSTLEIQRTEQGDSAMYLCASSLARDTQTQYFGPGTRLLVL.

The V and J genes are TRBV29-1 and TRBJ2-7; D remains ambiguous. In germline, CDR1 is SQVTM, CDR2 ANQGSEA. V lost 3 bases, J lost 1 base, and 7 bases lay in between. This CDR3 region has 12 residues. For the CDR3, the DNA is TGCAGCGTTGATCCAGGATCCTACGAGCAGTACTTC. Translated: CSVDPGSYEQYF.

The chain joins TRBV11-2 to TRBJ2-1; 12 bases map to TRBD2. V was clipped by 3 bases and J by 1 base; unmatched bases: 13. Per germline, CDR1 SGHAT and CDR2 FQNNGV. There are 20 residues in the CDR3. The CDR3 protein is CASSFTGTSGRDISYNEQFF. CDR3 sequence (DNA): TGTGCCAGCAGCTTTACCGGGACTAGCGGGCGGGACATTTCCTACAATGAGCAGTTCTTC.

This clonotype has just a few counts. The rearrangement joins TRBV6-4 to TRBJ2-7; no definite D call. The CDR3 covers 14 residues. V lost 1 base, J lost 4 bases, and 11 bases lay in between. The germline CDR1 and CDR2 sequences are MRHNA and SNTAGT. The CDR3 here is CASSDWPEAYEQYF. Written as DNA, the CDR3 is TGTGCCAGCAGTGACTGGCCAGAAGCTTACGAGCAGTACTTC.

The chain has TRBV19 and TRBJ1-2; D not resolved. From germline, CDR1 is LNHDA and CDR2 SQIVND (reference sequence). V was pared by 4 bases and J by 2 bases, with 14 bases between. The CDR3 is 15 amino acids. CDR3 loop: CASSTALGRNYGYTF. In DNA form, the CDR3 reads TGTGCCAGTAGTACTGCGCTTGGACGGAACTATGGCTACACCTTC. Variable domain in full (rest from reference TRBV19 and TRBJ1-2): DGGITQSPKYLFRKEGQNVTLSCEQNLNHDAMYWYRQDPGQGLRLIYYSQIVNDFQKGDIAEGYSVSREKKESFPLTVTSAQKNPTAFYLCASSTALGRNYGYTFGSGTRLTVV.

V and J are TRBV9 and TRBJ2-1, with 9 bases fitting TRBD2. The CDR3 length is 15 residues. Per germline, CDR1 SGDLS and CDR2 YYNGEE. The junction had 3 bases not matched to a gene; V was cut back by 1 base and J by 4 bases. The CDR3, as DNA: TGTGCCAGCAGCGTAAGACTAGCGGATTACAATGAGCAGTTCTTC. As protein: CASSVRLADYNEQFF.

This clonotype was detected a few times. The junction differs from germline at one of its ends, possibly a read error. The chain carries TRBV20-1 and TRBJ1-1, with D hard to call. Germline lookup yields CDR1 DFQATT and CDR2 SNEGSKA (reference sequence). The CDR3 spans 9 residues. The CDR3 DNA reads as TGCAGTGCTAGGCCCCTGATCTTTTTT. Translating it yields CSARPLIFF.